This TCR beta chain was recovered during a study of shared clonotypes between healthy human individuals. Profiled with immunoSEQ multiplex PCR; TCRdb holds only in-frame clones, not every one. The sample has hundreds of thousands of clones, about 95% seen once. With V trimmed by 3 bases and J by 6 bases, 5 bases remained unmatched. Per the germline V gene, CDR1 is MNHEY and CDR2 is SMNVEV (reference sequence). This CDR3 spans 14 amino acids. The study, taken as a whole, reports: Larger estimated richness was generally seen in naive subsets than in memory subsets. Among several donors, approximately 4.6% of naive CD4 clonotypes were found in common.

As for this clone: Its antigen is undetermined.

The rearrangement uses TRBV27 and TRBJ2-1, with 7 bases identical to TRBD2. The TCR originated in a woman in her 30s in good health. The sample was naive CD4+ T cells sorted from blood. Regarding subset: CD45RA+ positively selected. In DNA form, the CDR3 reads TGTGCCAGCAGTTTGAGACTAGCTTCCAATGAGCAGTTCTTC. Encoded protein: CASSLRLASNEQFF.